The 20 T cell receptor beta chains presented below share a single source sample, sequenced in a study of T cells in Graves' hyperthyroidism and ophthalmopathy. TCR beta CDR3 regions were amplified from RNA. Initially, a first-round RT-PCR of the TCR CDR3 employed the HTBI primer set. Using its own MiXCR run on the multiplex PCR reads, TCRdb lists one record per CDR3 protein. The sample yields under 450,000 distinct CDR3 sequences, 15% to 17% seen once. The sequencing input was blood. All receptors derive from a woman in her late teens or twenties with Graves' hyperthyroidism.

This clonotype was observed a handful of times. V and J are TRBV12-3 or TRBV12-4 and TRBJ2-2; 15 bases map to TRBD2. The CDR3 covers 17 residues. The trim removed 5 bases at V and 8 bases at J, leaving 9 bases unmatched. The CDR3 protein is CASSPGTSGGNPGELFF. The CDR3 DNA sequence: TGTGCCAGCAGTCCGGGGACTAGCGGGGGGAACCCGGGGGAGCTGTTTTTT.

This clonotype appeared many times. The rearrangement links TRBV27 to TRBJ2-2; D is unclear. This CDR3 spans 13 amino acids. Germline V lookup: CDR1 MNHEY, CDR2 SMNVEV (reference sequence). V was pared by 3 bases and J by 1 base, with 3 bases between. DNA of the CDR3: TGTGCCAGCAGTTTCCTGAACACCGGGGAGCTGTTTTTT. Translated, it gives CASSFLNTGELFF.

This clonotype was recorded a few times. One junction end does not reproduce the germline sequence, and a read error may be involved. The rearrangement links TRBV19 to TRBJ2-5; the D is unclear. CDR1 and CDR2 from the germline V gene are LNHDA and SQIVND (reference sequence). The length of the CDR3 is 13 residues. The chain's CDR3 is CLPVGPGRETQYF. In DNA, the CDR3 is TGCCTCCCCGTCGGCCCAGGAAGGGAGACCCAGTACTTC.

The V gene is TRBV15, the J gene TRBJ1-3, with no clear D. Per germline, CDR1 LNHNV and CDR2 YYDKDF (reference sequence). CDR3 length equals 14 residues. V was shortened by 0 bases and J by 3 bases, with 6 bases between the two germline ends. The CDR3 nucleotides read TGTGCCACCAGCAGAGATATAGGTGGAAACACCATATATTTT. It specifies CATSRDIGGNTIYF.

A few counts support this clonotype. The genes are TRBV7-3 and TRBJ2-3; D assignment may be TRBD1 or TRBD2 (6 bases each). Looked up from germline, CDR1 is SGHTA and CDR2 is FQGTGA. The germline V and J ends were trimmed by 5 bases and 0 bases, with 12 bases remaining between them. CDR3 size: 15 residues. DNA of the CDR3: TGTGCCAGCAGCCGGGGGCAGTCTAGCACAGATACGCAGTATTTT. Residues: CASSRGQSSTDTQYF. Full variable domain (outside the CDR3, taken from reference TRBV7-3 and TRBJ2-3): GAGVSQTPSNKVTEKGKYVELRCDPISGHTALYWYRQSLGQGPEFLIYFQGTGAADDSGLPNDRFFAVRPEGSVSTLKIQRTERGDSAVYLCASSRGQSSTDTQYFGPGTRLTVL.

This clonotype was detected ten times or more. CDR3 DNA sequence: TGTGCCAGCAGTGGGGACGGGAACACCGGGGAGCTGTTTTTT. This sequence encodes CASSGDGNTGELFF. V gene TRBV2 combines with J gene TRBJ2-2; tentatively, D is TRBD1 or TRBD2 (5 bases each). Germline CDR1 and CDR2: SNHLY and FYNNEI. V was pared by 4 bases and J by 1 base, with 7 bases between. CDR3 length: 14 amino acids.

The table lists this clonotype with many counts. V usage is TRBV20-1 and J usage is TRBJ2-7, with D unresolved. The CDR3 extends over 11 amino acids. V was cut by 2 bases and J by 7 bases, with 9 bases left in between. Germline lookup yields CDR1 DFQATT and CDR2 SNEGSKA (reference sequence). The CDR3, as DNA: TGCAGTGCTAGAACTGGGATGGAGCAGTACTTC. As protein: CSARTGMEQYF.

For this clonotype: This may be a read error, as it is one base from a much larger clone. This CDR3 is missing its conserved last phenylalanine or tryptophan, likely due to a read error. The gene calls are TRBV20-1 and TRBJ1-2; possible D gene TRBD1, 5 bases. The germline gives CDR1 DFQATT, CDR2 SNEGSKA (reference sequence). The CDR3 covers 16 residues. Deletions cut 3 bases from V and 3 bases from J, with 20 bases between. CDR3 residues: CSASVGRGGLDYGYTL. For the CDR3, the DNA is TGCAGTGCTAGTGTAGGGCGGGGCGGTTTGGACTATGGCTACACCCTC.

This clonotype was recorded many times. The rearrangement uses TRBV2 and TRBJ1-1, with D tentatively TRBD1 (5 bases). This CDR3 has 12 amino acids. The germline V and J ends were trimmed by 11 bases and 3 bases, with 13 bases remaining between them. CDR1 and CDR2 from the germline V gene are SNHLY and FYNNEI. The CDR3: CAGSQADTEAFF. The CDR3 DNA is TGTGCCGGATCACAGGCGGACACTGAAGCTTTCTTT.

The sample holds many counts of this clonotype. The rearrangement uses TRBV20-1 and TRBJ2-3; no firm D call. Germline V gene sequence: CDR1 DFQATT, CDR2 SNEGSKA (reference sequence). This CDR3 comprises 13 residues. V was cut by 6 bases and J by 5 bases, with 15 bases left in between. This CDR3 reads CSASGVTGDTQYF. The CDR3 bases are TGCAGTGCCTCCGGCGTCACCGGAGATACGCAGTATTTT.

CDR3 coding DNA: TGTGCCACCAGTGAAGGGGGCCGGACAGGGTTAGAGACCCAGTACTTC. It encodes CATSEGGRTGLETQYF. The chain links TRBV24-1 to TRBJ2-5; the match to TRBD1 covers 8 bases. The CDR3 has 16 residues. Germline V gives CDR1 KGHDR, CDR2 SFDVKD. The V segment lost 4 bases and the J segment 4 bases; nucleotides outside the gene matches: 10.

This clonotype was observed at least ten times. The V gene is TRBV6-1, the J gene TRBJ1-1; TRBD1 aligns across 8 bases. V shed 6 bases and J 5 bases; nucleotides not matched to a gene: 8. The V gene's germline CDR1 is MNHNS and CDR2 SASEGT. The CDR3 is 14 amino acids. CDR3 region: CASRYDRGKTEAFF. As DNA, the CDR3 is TGTGCCAGCAGATACGACAGGGGAAAAACTGAAGCTTTCTTT.

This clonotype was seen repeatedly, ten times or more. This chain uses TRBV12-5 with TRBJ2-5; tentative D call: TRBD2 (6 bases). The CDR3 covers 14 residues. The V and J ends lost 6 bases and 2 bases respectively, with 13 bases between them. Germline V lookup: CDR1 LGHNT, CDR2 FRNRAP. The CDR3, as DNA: TGTGCTAGTGGGTTAAGACTAGAGCAAGAGACCCAGTACTTC. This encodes CASGLRLEQETQYF.

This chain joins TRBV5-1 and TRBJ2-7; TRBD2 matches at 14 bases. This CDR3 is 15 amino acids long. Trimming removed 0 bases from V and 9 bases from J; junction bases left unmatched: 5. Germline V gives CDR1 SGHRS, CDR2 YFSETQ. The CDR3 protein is CASSLDGTSGGLQYF. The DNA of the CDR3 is TGCGCCAGCAGCTTGGATGGGACTAGCGGGGGACTGCAGTACTTC. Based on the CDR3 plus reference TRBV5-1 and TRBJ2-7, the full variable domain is KAGVTQTPRYLIKTRGQQVTLSCSPISGHRSVSWYQQTPGQGLQFLFEYFSETQRNKGNFPGRFSGRQFSNSRSEMNVSTLELGDSALYLCASSLDGTSGGLQYFGPGTRLTVT.

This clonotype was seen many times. CDR3 region: CASLTGFTGELFF. CDR3 coding DNA: TGTGCCAGCCTAACAGGGTTCACCGGGGAGCTGTTTTTT. J is TRBJ2-2 and V is TRBV2; a possible D gene is TRBD1 (6 bases). Trimming shortened V by 8 bases and J by 4 bases, and 11 bases separated the two germline ends. This CDR3 spans 13 amino acids. From germline, CDR1 is SNHLY and CDR2 FYNNEI.

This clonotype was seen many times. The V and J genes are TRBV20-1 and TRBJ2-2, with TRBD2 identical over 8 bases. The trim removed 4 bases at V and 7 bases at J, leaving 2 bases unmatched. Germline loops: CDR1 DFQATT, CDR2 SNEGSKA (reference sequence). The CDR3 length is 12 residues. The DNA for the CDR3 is TGCAGTGCTAATCGGGAGGGCGGGGAGCTGTTTTTT. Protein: CSANREGGELFF.

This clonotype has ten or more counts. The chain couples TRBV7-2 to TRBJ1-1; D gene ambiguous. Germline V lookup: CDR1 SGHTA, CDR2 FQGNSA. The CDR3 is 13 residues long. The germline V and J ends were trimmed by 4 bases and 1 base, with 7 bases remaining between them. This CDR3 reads CASSSNRNTEAFF. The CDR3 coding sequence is TGTGCCAGCAGCTCCAACAGGAACACTGAAGCTTTCTTT.

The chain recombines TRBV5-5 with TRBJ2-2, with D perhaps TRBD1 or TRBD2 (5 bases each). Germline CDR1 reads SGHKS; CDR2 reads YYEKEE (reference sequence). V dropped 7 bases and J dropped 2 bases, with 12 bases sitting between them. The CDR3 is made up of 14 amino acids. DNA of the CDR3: TGTGCCAGCGGGGACCTATATAACACCGGGGAGCTGTTTTTT. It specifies CASGDLYNTGELFF.

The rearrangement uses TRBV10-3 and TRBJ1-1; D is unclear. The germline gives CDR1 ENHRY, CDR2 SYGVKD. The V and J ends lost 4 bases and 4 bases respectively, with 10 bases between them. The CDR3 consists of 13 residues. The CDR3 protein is CAISACEGTEAFF. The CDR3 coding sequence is TGTGCCATCAGTGCGTGTGAGGGCACTGAAGCTTTCTTT.

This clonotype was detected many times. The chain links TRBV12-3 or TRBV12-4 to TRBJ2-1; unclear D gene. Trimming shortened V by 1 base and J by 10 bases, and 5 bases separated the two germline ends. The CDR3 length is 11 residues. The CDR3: CASSLGTEQFF. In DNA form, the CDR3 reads TGTGCCAGCAGTTTAGGTACCGAGCAGTTCTTC.